The 31 T cell receptor beta chains listed next were all sequenced from one sample in a study of cytomegalovirus exposure and HLA in healthy donors. PCR involved 60 Vbeta and 13 Jbeta primers. Some clones are missing from TCRdb's copy, which holds only in-frame ones; the method was immunoSEQ multiplex PCR. The sample has 200,000 to 300,000 clones, approximately 84% seen once. The source material was PBMCs. These receptors were taken from a woman aged 40 to 50 in good health and CMV-seropositive.

The chain recombines TRBV19 with TRBJ2-1; D may be TRBD2 (6 bases). Looked up from germline, CDR1 is LNHDA and CDR2 is SQIVND (reference sequence). Trimming cost V 5 bases and J 11 bases, with 13 bases left between them. The CDR3 has 12 amino acids. CDR3 sequence: CASSQGSGKQFF. CDR3 sequence (DNA): TGTGCCAGTAGTCAAGGTAGCGGCAAGCAGTTCTTC.

This clone was seen a few times. The rearrangement links TRBV4-1 to TRBJ2-3; D ambiguous. Germline V gives CDR1 MGHRA, CDR2 YSYEKL. V lost 0 bases to trimming and J lost 1 base, with 14 bases between them. This CDR3 is built from 17 residues. Here the CDR3 DNA reads TGCGCCAGCAGCCAAGATCATCCGGGTTTCGGCACAGATACGCAGTATTTT. Its protein product is CASSQDHPGFGTDTQYF.

This clone has just one count. The V and J genes are TRBV6-6 and TRBJ1-2; 9 nucleotides align to TRBD1. CDR1 and CDR2 (germline): MNHNY, SVGAGI (reference sequence). There are 16 residues in the CDR3. Unmatched junction bases numbered 11, after V lost 2 bases and J lost 7 bases. In nucleotides, the CDR3 is TGTGCCAGCAGTTACCTATCGGGACAGGGTGTGGGTGGCTACACCTTC. This codes for CASSYLSGQGVGGYTF.

In this sample, this clone turned up a few times. V usage is TRBV5-1 and J usage is TRBJ2-5; D is unresolved. CDR3 size: 12 residues. The germline V and J ends were trimmed by 4 bases and 2 bases, with 6 bases remaining between them. Germline V gene data show CDR1 as SGHRS and CDR2 as YFSETQ. The CDR3 here is CASSPLQETQYF. Here the CDR3 DNA reads TGCGCCAGCAGCCCACTACAAGAGACCCAGTACTTC.

The chain joins TRBV10-3 to TRBJ2-1; 7 nucleotides agree with TRBD2. Germline CDR1 and CDR2: ENHRY and SYGVKD. With 10 bases clipped from V and 6 bases from J, the junction kept 12 bases outside the gene matches. This CDR3 spans 14 amino acids. CDR3 in DNA: TGTGCCACCGGGGTGGCGGGAGAGGGCAATGAGCAGTTCTTC. Translation: CATGVAGEGNEQFF.

V gene TRBV2 combines with J gene TRBJ2-5, with D perhaps TRBD2 (7 bases). The J call may be incorrect, as the DNA end agrees better with TRBJ2-7. The CDR3 consists of 17 residues. Per the germline V gene, CDR1 is SNHLY and CDR2 is FYNNEI. The CDR3 protein is CASMGLGGPSLSYEQYF. CDR3 bases: TGTGCCAGCATGGGCCTGGGGGGGCCTTCCCTCTCCTACGAGCAGTACTTC.

The V and J genes are TRBV4-1 and TRBJ1-4; 8 nucleotides line up with TRBD1. The CDR3 contains 15 residues. Germline CDR1 MGHRA, CDR2 YSYEKL. Trimming removed 3 bases from V and 3 bases from J; junction bases left unmatched: 3. The CDR3 DNA sequence: TGCGCCAGCAGCCATCCGGACAGGGCTAATGAAAAACTGTTTTTT. Its protein is CASSHPDRANEKLFF.

The chain recombines TRBV7-6 with TRBJ2-6; D is possibly TRBD1 (5 bases). The CDR3 runs 16 residues. Germline values: CDR1 SGHVS, CDR2 FNYEAQ. Trimming shortened V by 3 bases and J by 2 bases, and 11 bases separated the two germline ends. DNA of the CDR3: TGTGCCAGCAGCTTGACAGTCCCTCCTGGGGCCAACGTCCTGACTTTC. Its translation: CASSLTVPPGANVLTF.

The CDR3 protein is CASSTRRDRGEETQYF. Written as DNA, the CDR3 is TGTGCCAGCAGCACCCGCCGGGACAGGGGAGAAGAGACCCAGTACTTC. The rearrangement links TRBV9 to TRBJ2-5, with TRBD1 identical over 10 bases. Losses at the gene ends were 4 bases for V and 3 bases for J; bases not matched to a gene: 9. CDR1 SGDLS and CDR2 YYNGEE come from the germline V gene. This CDR3 contains 16 residues. The entire variable domain, with the rest obtained from reference TRBV9 and TRBJ2-5, is as follows: DSGVTQTPKHLITATGQRVTLRCSPRSGDLSVYWYQQSLDQGLQFLIQYYNGEERAKGNILERFSAQQFPDLHSELNLSSLELGDSALYFCASSTRRDRGEETQYFGPGTRLLVL.

The chain is built from TRBV10-3 and TRBJ2-2; 10 bases map to TRBD1. The CDR3 spans 17 residues. Germline V gives CDR1 ENHRY, CDR2 SYGVKD. J gave up 5 bases and V 1 base, and 7 bases lay outside the gene matches. Here the CDR3 DNA reads TGTGCCATCAGTGAGTTCCCGGGACAGGGGCTTACCGGGGAGCTGTTTTTT. It yields the protein CAISEFPGQGLTGELFF.

V gene TRBV7-2 combines with J gene TRBJ2-5; 9 nucleotides agree with TRBD2. With 5 bases clipped from V and 11 bases from J, the junction kept 9 bases outside the gene matches. The CDR3 is made up of 13 amino acids. Per germline, CDR1 SGHTA and CDR2 FQGNSA. The CDR3 here is CASSQREVGEQYF. As DNA, the CDR3 is TGTGCCAGCAGCCAGCGGGAGGTCGGAGAGCAGTACTTC.

V usage is TRBV27 and J usage is TRBJ1-1; D is unclear. Trimming removed 2 bases from V and 5 bases from J, with 6 bases in between. Germline lookup yields CDR1 MNHEY and CDR2 SMNVEV (reference sequence). The CDR3 extends over 12 amino acids. CDR3 DNA sequence: TGTGCCAGCAGTTTAATCGTTACTGAAGCTTTCTTT. This sequence encodes CASSLIVTEAFF.

The V call is TRBV5-1, the J call TRBJ2-2, with 8 bases identical to TRBD1. Germline assignment: CDR1 SGHRS and CDR2 YFSETQ. This CDR3 spans 15 amino acids. The trim removed 4 bases at V and 4 bases at J, leaving 6 bases unmatched. The CDR3 region has the DNA TGCGCCAGCAGCACCGGACAGGGAGGCACCGGGGAGCTGTTTTTT. Its translation: CASSTGQGGTGELFF.

Worth noting for this clone: The junction shows a germline mismatch at one end, possibly a read error. This chain links TRBV7-3 with TRBJ2-6; no clear D. Germline-derived CDR1 and CDR2 are SGHTA and FQGTGA. The CDR3 has 16 residues. The CDR3 DNA reads as TGTTCCAGCAGCTTAAATCCCCCGACAGGGGCCAACGTCCTGACTTTC. Translation: CSSSLNPPTGANVLTF.

The chain recombines TRBV28 with TRBJ1-2, with 11 bases matching TRBD1. Germline V CDR1 and CDR2: MDHEN, SYDVKM. This CDR3 is built from 16 residues. J was trimmed by 3 bases and V by 5 bases; bases with no gene match: 8. The CDR3 region has the DNA TGTGCCAGCAGTCGACCCGGGACAGGGGGTTACTATGGCTACACCTTC. Translated: CASSRPGTGGYYGYTF.

This clone was observed once. J is TRBJ2-3 and V is TRBV29-1; the D gene is possibly TRBD1 (5 bases). Trimming removed 4 bases from V and 4 bases from J, with 15 bases in between. This CDR3 contains 14 residues. Germline CDR1 is SQVTM and CDR2 is ANQGSEA. The CDR3 coding sequence is TGCAGCGTTGGAGTCAGGGTAGTGGCAGATACGCAGTATTTT. Translating gives CSVGVRVVADTQYF.

This sequence joins TRBV28 and TRBJ2-7; a possible D gene is TRBD2 (6 bases). The CDR3 spans 15 residues. V was shortened by 5 bases and J by 0 bases, with 14 bases between the two germline ends. From germline, CDR1 is MDHEN and CDR2 SYDVKM. CDR3 coding DNA: TGTGCCAGCAGTCCCGAGGTTAGCGGCTCCTACGAGCAGTACTTC. This codes for CASSPEVSGSYEQYF.

Details on this clone: Other nucleotide sequences in the sample specify the same CDR3. The genes are TRBV7-9 and TRBJ2-7, with 7 positions matching TRBD1. Per germline, CDR1 SEHNR and CDR2 FQNEAQ (reference sequence). The CDR3 covers 13 residues. The J segment lost 5 bases and the V segment lost 0 bases, leaving 1 base of the junction unmatched. The CDR3 region is CASSLAGGHEQYF. The CDR3 bases are TGTGCCAGCAGCTTAGCAGGGGGCCACGAGCAGTACTTC.

V gene TRBV19 combines with J gene TRBJ2-5; 8 bases map to TRBD1. The ends lost 1 base at V and 1 base at J; junction bases unmatched: 2. The V gene's germline CDR1 is LNHDA and CDR2 SQIVND (reference sequence). This CDR3 spans 15 amino acids. Written as DNA, the CDR3 is TGTGCCAGTAGTATAGGAGGACAGGGCCAAGAGACCCAGTACTTC. Encoded protein: CASSIGGQGQETQYF.

This clone was seen more than once but under ten times. This chain joins TRBV2 and TRBJ2-3; 7 nucleotides agree with TRBD2. The CDR3 sequence is 16 residues long. V shed 4 bases, J shed 7 bases, and the junction held 14 bases outside the gene matches. From germline, CDR1 is SNHLY and CDR2 FYNNEI. The CDR3 DNA follows: TGTGCCAGCAGTGTTAGCGGGCCCGCGACCTCCCATACGCAGTATTTT. Its protein is CASSVSGPATSHTQYF.

This chain joins TRBV13 and TRBJ2-7; 12 nucleotides align to TRBD2. The germline V gene encodes CDR1 PRHDT and CDR2 FYEKMQ (reference sequence). The CDR3 is 18 amino acids. Trimming cost V 1 base and J 3 bases; bases outside gene matches: 10. The CDR3 sequence is CASSLEPSGRAQYYEQYF. The CDR3 bases are TGTGCCAGCAGCTTAGAACCTAGCGGGAGGGCCCAGTACTACGAGCAGTACTTC.

The chain uses TRBV29-1 and TRBJ1-2, with 7 bases fitting TRBD1. In germline, CDR1 is SQVTM, CDR2 ANQGSEA. Germline trimming cut 4 bases from V and 4 bases from J; bases unmatched to any gene: 21. CDR3 length: 18 amino acids. The CDR3 nucleotides are TGCAGCGTTGGCCGGGATGGGGACAGTGTCACCCGGGGCTATGGCTACACCTTC. Its protein product is CSVGRDGDSVTRGYGYTF.

This rearrangement joins TRBV5-3 to TRBJ1-2; unclear D gene. TRBV5-3 is placed among ORFs of uncertain function. With 0 bases removed from V and 0 bases from J, the gap between germline ends came to 12 bases. The CDR3 is 16 residues long. The DNA of the CDR3 is TGTGCCAGAAGCTTGGTCACGTGCCAGTCTAACTATGGCTACACCTTC. As protein: CARSLVTCQSNYGYTF.

The rearrangement uses TRBV10-1 and TRBJ2-7; 8 bases are a match to TRBD2. CDR1 WNHNN and CDR2 SYGVQD come from the germline V gene (reference sequence). The CDR3 is 14 residues long. V gave up 7 bases and J gave up 5 bases; unmatched junction bases: 10. The CDR3 sequence: CASKLREGGDEQYF. The CDR3, as DNA: TGCGCCAGCAAACTCCGGGAGGGTGGGGACGAGCAGTACTTC.

The J gene is TRBJ2-5, the V gene TRBV6-1; 8 nucleotides line up with TRBD1. The J call is doubtful: the DNA matches TRBJ2-7 better. The CDR3 extends over 16 amino acids. From germline, CDR1 is MNHNS and CDR2 SASEGT. DNA of the CDR3: TGTGCCAGCAGTGAAGTCGGACAGGGAATTACCAACGAGCAGTACTTC. Translated: CASSEVGQGITNEQYF.

The chain uses TRBV19 and TRBJ1-5, with TRBD1 identical over 10 bases. V lost 4 bases, J lost 4 bases, and 1 base stayed unmatched. This CDR3 is 14 amino acids long. Per germline, CDR1 LNHDA and CDR2 SQIVND (reference sequence). The CDR3 is CASSTGQGNQPQHF. The DNA of the CDR3 is TGTGCCAGTAGTACGGGACAGGGGAATCAGCCCCAGCATTTT.

CDR3 residues: CASRGDRVGGYTF. As DNA, the CDR3 is TGTGCCAGCAGGGGGGACAGGGTTGGAGGCTACACCTTC. The V gene is TRBV6-1, the J gene TRBJ1-2, with TRBD1 matching 9 bases. The V gene's germline CDR1 is MNHNS and CDR2 SASEGT. This CDR3 is built from 13 residues. J lost 8 bases, V lost 6 bases, and 7 bases had no gene match.

This clone was observed a few times. The CDR3 DNA is TGTGCCAGCGGTGCGGCTAGCGGGATAGACTACGAGCAGTACTTC. This gives the protein CASGAASGIDYEQYF. The chain couples TRBV2 to TRBJ2-7; TRBD2 aligns across 9 bases. The trim removed 8 bases at V and 3 bases at J, leaving 11 bases unmatched. CDR3 length: 15 residues. Germline CDR1 reads SNHLY; CDR2 reads FYNNEI.

The chain is built from TRBV7-3 and TRBJ1-2; D might be TRBD1 (6 bases). Trimming removed 9 bases from V and 4 bases from J, with 21 bases in between. Germline V gene sequence: CDR1 SGHTA, CDR2 FQGTGA. This CDR3 has 15 residues. CDR3 residues: CASSPFGQSSYGYTF. The CDR3, as DNA: TGTGCCAGTAGCCCTTTCGGACAGTCCTCCTATGGCTACACCTTC.

This chain links TRBV7-9 with TRBJ1-6; TRBD1 matches 8 bases. Germline V gene sequence: CDR1 SEHNR, CDR2 FQNEAQ (reference sequence). The CDR3 extends over 15 amino acids. The V gene end was trimmed by 1 base and the J gene end by 10 bases; junction bases not matched to a gene: 6. CDR3 coding DNA: TGTGCCAGCAGCTTAGTACAGGGGGGTGGCTCACCCCTCCACTTT. As protein: CASSLVQGGGSPLHF. The full variable domain, rest sourced from reference TRBV7-9 and TRBJ1-6, is DTGVSQNPRHKITKRGQNVTFRCDPISEHNRLYWYRQTLGQGPEFLTYFQNEAQLEKSRLLSDRFSAERPKGSFSTLEIQRTEQGDSAMYLCASSLVQGGGSPLHFGNGTRLTVT.

The V and J genes are TRBV6-5 and TRBJ1-1, with D perhaps TRBD1 (6 bases). Trimming cost V 4 bases and J 0 bases, with 9 bases left between them. Per germline, CDR1 MNHEY and CDR2 SVGAGI. The length of the CDR3 is 14 residues. The CDR3 loop reads CASSWTDMNTEAFF. The DNA for the CDR3 is TGTGCCAGCAGTTGGACAGACATGAACACTGAAGCTTTCTTT.